Listed here are 27 T cell receptor beta chains from one sample, sequenced in a study of spatial heterogeneity in lung cancer. Study observations and caveats: Tumors with more nonsynonymous mutations had more expanded intratumoral alpha and beta TCRs.

TCRdb analysed the 5' RACE reads with MiXCR anew, one entry per CDR3 protein. The table lists 4,700 or so distinct CDR3 sequences, around 9% of them singletons. No cognate antigen is known for these TCRs. As to time point: sample taken at primary tumor resection. The starting material was lung tumor tissue, obtained at surgery. Source of these receptors: a male donor with early-stage non-small cell lung cancer.

The sample holds a few counts of this clonotype. This chain uses TRBV2 with TRBJ2-1; tentative D call: TRBD1 (6 bases). The CDR3 extends over 13 amino acids. Germline assignment: CDR1 SNHLY and CDR2 FYNNEI. The ends were cut back, 6 bases at V and 8 bases at J, with 14 bases in the middle. Here the CDR3 reads CASRKGGHDEQFF. The CDR3 DNA follows: TGTGCCAGCAGGAAAGGGGGACACGATGAGCAGTTCTTC.

Judged by abundance, this clonotype is medium-sized. The chain uses TRBV4-2 and TRBJ2-5, with 10 bases identical to TRBD2. The CDR3 covers 16 residues. Germline CDR1 reads LGHNA; CDR2 reads YNFKEQ. J gave up 0 bases and V 3 bases, and 4 bases lay outside the gene matches. For the CDR3, the DNA is TGTGCCAGCAGCCACCATCTAGCGGGGGACCAAGAGACCCAGTACTTC. Translation gives CASSHHLAGDQETQYF.

In this sample, this clonotype is medium-sized. V is TRBV7-2 and J is TRBJ2-3; no clear D. Germline CDR1 and CDR2: SGHTA and FQGNSA. CDR3 length equals 14 residues. V lost 3 bases and J lost 0, with 7 bases in between. CDR3 DNA: TGTGCCAGCAGCTTCTTGGAAAGCACAGATACGCAGTATTTT. Its protein product is CASSFLESTDTQYF. The variable domain in full, with the rest retrieved from reference TRBV7-2 and TRBJ2-3, is GAGVSQSPSNKVTEKGKDVELRCDPISGHTALYWYRQSLGQGLEFLIYFQGNSAPDKSGLPSDRFSAERTGGSVSTLTIQRTQQEDSAVYLCASSFLESTDTQYFGPGTRLTVL.

This clonotype was counted ten times or more. This rearrangement joins TRBV5-1 to TRBJ2-5; the D is unclear. V gave up 0 bases and J gave up 5 bases, with 17 bases separating them. This CDR3 contains 16 residues. CDR1 is SGHRS and CDR2 is YFSETQ in the germline V gene. CDR3 protein: CASSLGDSSLGETQYF. The CDR3 coding sequence is TGCGCCAGCAGCTTGGGCGATAGCTCCCTGGGGGAGACCCAGTACTTC.

The V call is TRBV7-2, the J call TRBJ2-5, with 8 bases aligning to TRBD1. The CDR3 extends over 14 amino acids. The V segment lost 5 bases and the J segment 3 bases; nucleotides outside the gene matches: 5. The germline gives CDR1 SGHTA, CDR2 FQGNSA. CDR3 sequence: CASSKDRGEETQYF. The CDR3 bases are TGTGCCAGCAGCAAAGACAGGGGCGAAGAGACCCAGTACTTC.

Relative to its sample, this clonotype is medium-sized. V gene TRBV7-2 combines with J gene TRBJ2-7; D might be TRBD2 (6 bases). Per germline, CDR1 SGHTA and CDR2 FQGNSA. With 3 bases removed from V and 4 bases from J, the gap between germline ends came to 13 bases. The CDR3 spans 14 residues. The CDR3 loop is CASSFSGSVYEQYF. CDR3 DNA sequence: TGTGCCAGCAGCTTCTCCGGGAGTGTTTACGAGCAGTACTTC.

Sample share makes this clonotype medium-sized (0.01 to 0.1%). CDR3 residues: CASSFGSAATNEKLFF. The DNA for the CDR3 is TGTGCCAGCAGCTTTGGGTCAGCGGCAACTAATGAAAAACTGTTTTTT. The rearrangement links TRBV5-6 to TRBJ1-4; D unresolved. Trimming pared 2 bases from V and 0 bases from J, leaving 11 bases between. This CDR3 has 16 residues. From germline, CDR1 is SGHDT and CDR2 YYEEEE.

This clonotype is medium-sized within its sample. The chain recombines TRBV6-5 with TRBJ1-5, with D tentatively TRBD1 (5 bases). This CDR3 is 17 amino acids long. Trimming removed 6 bases at V and 0 bases at J, with 18 bases between. In germline, CDR1 is MNHEY, CDR2 SVGAGI. In DNA form, the CDR3 reads TGTGCCAGCAGCCCCGCCGGGGGGACTTATAGCAATCAGCCCCAGCATTTT. This sequence encodes CASSPAGGTYSNQPQHF.

In this sample, this clonotype is medium-sized. The chain couples TRBV20-1 to TRBJ1-4; D is perhaps TRBD1 (5 bases). Germline V lookup: CDR1 DFQATT, CDR2 SNEGSKA (reference sequence). The CDR3 has 12 amino acids. V was cut by 3 bases and J by 8 bases, with 10 bases left in between. DNA of the CDR3: TGCAGTGCTAGGCAGGGATTCGAAAAACTGTTTTTT. Translation: CSARQGFEKLFF.

This clonotype has at least ten counts. The V gene is TRBV2, the J gene TRBJ2-1; D is ambiguous. V lost 8 bases, J lost 6 bases, and 11 bases lay in between. The CDR3 consists of 12 residues. The V gene's germline CDR1 is SNHLY and CDR2 FYNNEI. The CDR3 DNA reads TGTGCCAGCTCCCCGGACCTCAATGAGCAGTTCTTC. It specifies CASSPDLNEQFF.

This clonotype is termed medium-sized. This chain uses TRBV7-9 with TRBJ1-1, with D perhaps matching TRBD1 (6 bases). Germline loops: CDR1 SEHNR, CDR2 FQNEAQ (reference sequence). Deletions cut 0 bases from V and 3 bases from J, with 11 bases between. CDR3 length: 15 amino acids. The chain's CDR3 is CASSLAGGLDTEAFF. CDR3 nucleotide sequence: TGTGCCAGCAGCTTAGCGGGGGGCCTGGACACTGAAGCTTTCTTT.

This clonotype is labeled as medium-sized. This chain uses TRBV7-8 with TRBJ2-3, with D unclear. V lost 4 bases and J 3 bases, leaving 2 bases between the germline ends. The CDR3 spans 11 residues. CDR1 and CDR2 (germline): SGHVS, FQNEAQ. The CDR3 here is CASSSTDTQYF. Written as DNA, the CDR3 is TGTGCCAGCAGCTCAACAGATACGCAGTATTTT.

Relative to its sample, this clonotype is medium-sized. The chain uses TRBV10-3 and TRBJ2-2; D unresolved. Germline V CDR1 and CDR2: ENHRY, SYGVKD. The CDR3 is 16 residues long. V was cut by 4 bases and J by 1 base, with 13 bases left in between. CDR3: CAISVPGRENTGELFF. The CDR3 nucleotides read TGTGCCATCAGTGTCCCTGGCCGAGAGAACACCGGGGAGCTGTTTTTT.

Within the sample, this clonotype is medium-sized. The chain links TRBV2 to TRBJ2-1, with TRBD2 identical over 8 bases. This CDR3 comprises 14 residues. J gave up 0 bases and V 9 bases, and 4 bases lay outside the gene matches. Per the germline V gene, CDR1 is SNHLY and CDR2 is FYNNEI. This CDR3 is CARQREPSYNEQFF. CDR3 in DNA: TGTGCCAGACAGCGGGAGCCCTCCTACAATGAGCAGTTCTTC. The complete variable domain, with remaining parts taken from reference TRBV2 and TRBJ2-1, reads EPEVTQTPSHQVTQMGQEVILRCVPISNHLYFYWYRQILGQKVEFLVSFYNNEISEKSEIFDDQFSVERPDGSNFTLKIRSTKLEDSAMYFCARQREPSYNEQFFGPGTRLTVL.

This clonotype was counted at least ten times. The V call is TRBV5-6, the J call TRBJ2-4; 8 bases are shared with TRBD1. CDR1 is SGHDT, CDR2 YYEEEE, per germline. This CDR3 region has 14 residues. The V segment lost 5 bases and the J segment 6 bases; nucleotides outside the gene matches: 7. The CDR3 sequence is CASRRWTGRNIQYF. CDR3 in DNA: TGTGCCAGCAGACGTTGGACAGGGAGAAACATTCAGTACTTC.

This clonotype has at least ten counts. The DNA for the CDR3 is TGTGCCAGCAGCGTAGTGTCCCAGAACACTGAAGCTTTCTTT. Residues: CASSVVSQNTEAFF. This sequence joins TRBV9 and TRBJ1-1; no clear D gene. In germline, CDR1 is SGDLS, CDR2 YYNGEE. CDR3 length equals 14 residues. The germline V and J ends were trimmed by 0 bases and 1 base, with 7 bases remaining between them.

This clonotype was seen ten or more times. The rearrangement uses TRBV19 and TRBJ2-3; 12 bases are a match to TRBD2. This CDR3 comprises 16 residues. Germline values: CDR1 LNHDA, CDR2 SQIVND (reference sequence). J was trimmed by 5 bases and V by 7 bases; bases with no gene match: 10. CDR3 bases: TGTGCCAGTAATCTCGGGACTAGCGGGCGGGGAGATACGCAGTATTTT. Protein product: CASNLGTSGRGDTQYF.

The CDR3 nucleotides are TGTGCCAGCAGTTTCCCCGGGGGGGAGGACATTCAGTACTTC. Protein product: CASSFPGGEDIQYF. The chain joins TRBV7-8 to TRBJ2-4, with 8 bases aligning to TRBD2. After removal of 6 bases from V and 8 bases from J, the junction contained 9 bases not matched to a gene. Germline V lookup: CDR1 SGHVS, CDR2 FQNEAQ. The CDR3 has 14 residues.

This clonotype is large. This chain uses TRBV4-1 with TRBJ2-3; the D is unclear. The V and J ends lost 4 bases and 4 bases respectively, with 15 bases between them. The CDR3 totals 15 residues. CDR1 and CDR2 from the germline V gene are MGHRA and YSYEKL. The CDR3 is CASSLQWYGADTQYF. The CDR3 bases are TGCGCCAGCAGCCTCCAGTGGTATGGTGCAGATACGCAGTATTTT.

The table lists this clonotype with a few counts. The chain recombines TRBV6-5 with TRBJ1-6, with a possible D match to TRBD1 (5 bases). Germline assignment: CDR1 MNHEY and CDR2 SVGAGI. The CDR3 spans 16 residues. Trimming removed 2 bases at V and 7 bases at J, with 15 bases between. The CDR3 region is CASSYPRGGENSPLHF. The CDR3, as DNA: TGTGCCAGCAGTTACCCTCGGGGGGGTGAGAATTCACCCCTCCACTTT.

This clonotype has more than one count but fewer than ten. This chain links TRBV28 with TRBJ1-2; tentative D call: TRBD1 (5 bases). Trimming took off 7 bases at V and 8 bases at J, with 17 bases between the two ends. CDR1 MDHEN and CDR2 SYDVKM come from the germline V gene. The CDR3 totals 13 residues. The CDR3 spells CASTGRVFPGYTF. The CDR3 coding sequence is TGTGCCAGCACTGGCAGGGTGTTCCCCGGCTACACCTTC.

Judged by abundance, this clonotype is medium-sized. This chain links TRBV9 with TRBJ2-5; D call uncertain. Germline CDR1 and CDR2: SGDLS and YYNGEE. This CDR3 contains 15 residues. V lost 3 bases to trimming and J lost 5 bases, with 17 bases between them. CDR3 sequence reads: CASSAFDRTTETQYF. The DNA of the CDR3 is TGTGCCAGCAGCGCCTTCGATCGCACCACCGAGACCCAGTACTTC.

This clonotype is medium-sized within its sample. The genes are TRBV2 and TRBJ1-4; D may be TRBD1 (5 bases). Per the germline V gene, CDR1 is SNHLY and CDR2 is FYNNEI. Between the trimmed V and J ends, which lost 3 bases and 8 bases, there was a span of 13 bases. This CDR3 region has 14 residues. CDR3 nucleotide sequence: TGTGCCAGCAGTGAGGCAGGGTCTGGGGAAAAACTGTTTTTT. Its protein is CASSEAGSGEKLFF.

By proportion, this clonotype is medium-sized (0.01 to 0.1%). The V call is TRBV24-1, the J call TRBJ2-3; no firm D call. This CDR3 spans 14 amino acids. The germline CDR1 and CDR2 sequences are KGHDR and SFDVKD. Trimming removed 5 bases from V and 2 bases from J, with 10 bases in between. The CDR3 DNA sequence: TGTGCCACCAGTGCTCATACCCACACAGATACGCAGTATTTT. Translating gives CATSAHTHTDTQYF.

This clonotype was recorded many times. The chain has TRBV9 and TRBJ2-7; perhaps TRBD2 as D (6 bases). The CDR3 is 15 amino acids. V was shortened by 1 base and J by 4 bases, with 15 bases between the two germline ends. Per the germline V gene, CDR1 is SGDLS and CDR2 is YYNGEE. The CDR3 DNA follows: TGTGCCAGCAGCGTACTCCCAGGGCGGGGTTACGAGCAGTACTTC. Protein product: CASSVLPGRGYEQYF.

Judged by abundance, this clonotype is medium-sized. This rearrangement joins TRBV5-5 to TRBJ1-2; no reliable D call. The CDR3 is made up of 12 amino acids. V lost 1 base and J lost 7, with 8 bases in between. Germline V lookup: CDR1 SGHKS, CDR2 YYEKEE (reference sequence). CDR3 residues: CASSLRASGYTF. In nucleotides, the CDR3 is TGTGCCAGCAGCTTGAGAGCGAGTGGCTACACCTTC.

This chain links TRBV28 with TRBJ2-2, with 7 bases fitting TRBD1. CDR3 length: 15 residues. Germline V gene lookup returns CDR1 MDHEN and CDR2 SYDVKM. V lost 5 bases and J lost 4; bases outside the gene matches: 7. The CDR3: CASSPTTGSTGELFF. For the CDR3, the DNA is TGTGCCAGCAGTCCGACGACAGGGTCCACCGGGGAGCTGTTTTTT.